This T cell receptor beta chain was profiled in a study of neurological immune-mediated disorders. Study-wide findings and caveats: Healthy controls had more TCR clonal expansion than multiple sclerosis, which showed the least, whereas HTLV-1-associated myelopathy showed the most.

J gave up 4 bases and V 4 bases, and 9 bases lay outside the gene matches. Germline assignment: CDR1 LGHDT and CDR2 YNNKEL (reference sequence). There are 16 residues in the CDR3. One entry per CDR3 protein, called by TCRdb with MiXCR from the 5' RACE reads. This table holds 20,000 to 30,000 distinct CDR3 sequences, roughly 13% found once. There are many counts of this clonotype. Antigen: not known. The receptor was isolated from a middle-aged woman with HTLV-1-associated myelopathy (HAM/TSP). Material for sequencing was PBMCs. The J gene is TRBJ2-7, the V gene TRBV3-1, with 11 bases that match TRBD2. The CDR3 DNA follows: TGTGCCAGCAGCCGTCCGGGACTAGCGGATTTTTACGAGCAGTACTTC. Translating gives CASSRPGLADFYEQYF.